This T cell receptor beta chain was captured by sequencing in a study of blood T cell repertoires in COVID-19 (dated by TCRdb to 2020 to 2021). About the study as a whole: Collaborator samples came from the United States, Italy and Spain and covered acute and convalescent phases of COVID-19. Where available, HLA class I and class II types were taken from metadata supplied by the sample provider and were not determined by assay-based typing. The repertoires were made available in a free public database intended to serve as a resource for research on the immune response to SARS-CoV-2. The material from the prospective study consisted of cDNA or gDNA derived from T cells, B-cell-depleted T cells, or PBMCs. The samples were drawn from two sources: the first 160 participants of the ongoing ImmuneRACE study, and fewer than 1,500 subjects contributed by 6 global collaborators. A de-identified subject ID, COVID-19 status, age in years and sex were almost always included in the sample metadata. Subjects who had been exposed to COVID-19, were actively infected with it, or had recovered from it provided the deeply sampled blood TCRbeta repertoires that made up the dataset. What the authors observed across the whole study: Clinical and demographic metadata were provided uncurated, with the amount varying by source and participant.

To note about this clone: No cognate antigen has been identified for it. Nothing much larger sits one base from this clone, and base qualities are not available.

A second Seattle source provided samples from volunteer blood donors who had recovered from COVID-19. The collaborating institutions used their own protocols to collect whole blood in K2EDTA tubes. Collaborator samples were shipped for TCRbeta analysis as frozen whole blood, isolated PBMCs, or DNA extracted from either sample type. CDR3 length: 14 amino acids, cysteine to phenylalanine. Only CDR3 DNA remains: 42 bases, in frame from the first base. The junction shows trimming of 5 bases on V and 5 bases on J, and the gene matches do not reach 7 bases of it. In the germline V gene, CDR1 corresponds to SGHDT and CDR2 to YYEEEE. TCRbeta CDR3 regions were amplified from genomic DNA using the immunoSEQ Assay, a bias-controlled multiplex PCR. On the study's bioinformatics: Within the assay, amplification of reference gene primers was used to estimate how many nucleated cells each sample contained. To quantify the absolute abundance of each unique TCRbeta CDR3 rearrangement, sequence reads were collapsed and filtered. For each sample, productive Simpson clonality was calculated as the square root of Simpson's diversity index across productive rearrangements. Held by TCRdb, this immuneACCESS table contains in-frame sequences only and omits some clones. Under half of the omission traces to an unresolved V gene where checked; the cause of the rest is unknown. Clone size and the V and J calls come from that table; the DNA yielded D and trimming. This sample comprises fewer than 250,000 clones, roughly nine tenths of them detected only once. Under 7.5% of the sample lies in the top ten.

This chain joins TRBV5-6 to TRBJ1-1, and 9 junction bases match TRBD1. Sequences were obtained from peripheral blood. This TCR was recovered from a man aged 55 to 69 who had recovered from COVID-19. The bases are TGTGCCAGCAGGGTACAGGGGGCAGGGACTGAAGCTTTCTTT. The translation is CASRVQGAGTEAFF.